These 8 T cell receptor beta chains came from one sample sequenced in a study of T cell responses to AZD1222 COVID-19 vaccine. The data were produced by immunoSEQ multiplex PCR, yet TCRdb's version contains in-frame clones alone and is incomplete. In the table there are under 150,000 clones, approximately 90% of which are singletons. Here the sequenced sample was peripheral blood, taken on day 0 of AZD1222 vaccination. The receptors stem from an adult in good health.

This rearrangement joins TRBV12-5 to TRBJ2-4; maybe TRBD1 (8 bases). The V end lost 0 bases, the J end lost 1 base, and 13 bases lay between the germline ends. This CDR3 has 17 residues. Germline values: CDR1 LGHNT, CDR2 FRNRAP. CDR3 bases: TGTGCTAGTGGTTTGGTACAGGGGGGGTCGGCCAAAAACATTCAGTACTTC. As protein: CASGLVQGGSAKNIQYF.

Here the CDR3 DNA reads TGTGCCAGCAGTTTAAGGAACGGACACTCCTACGAGCAGTACTTC. Translated: CASSLRNGHSYEQYF. The genes are TRBV27 and TRBJ2-7; the D gene is possibly TRBD1 (5 bases). The V gene's germline CDR1 is MNHEY and CDR2 SMNVEV (reference sequence). This CDR3 spans 15 amino acids. Trimming removed 2 bases at V and 0 bases at J, with 11 bases between.

The chain joins TRBV24-1 to TRBJ1-1; D gene ambiguous. CDR1 and CDR2 (germline): KGHDR, SFDVKD. V lost 7 bases, J lost 4 bases, and 9 bases lay in between. This CDR3 is 12 amino acids long. CDR3 protein: CATRGVTTEAFF. The CDR3 nucleotides read TGTGCCACCAGAGGAGTAACCACTGAAGCTTTCTTT.

The chain employs TRBV27 and TRBJ2-2; possibly TRBD2 for D (6 bases). Germline CDR1 is MNHEY and CDR2 is SMNVEV (reference sequence). This CDR3 comprises 14 residues. V dropped 4 bases and J dropped 5 bases, with 11 bases sitting between them. The CDR3 protein is CASSSPGRTGELFF. The DNA of the CDR3 is TGTGCCAGCAGTTCTCCAGGGAGGACCGGGGAGCTGTTTTTT.

The V gene is TRBV19, the J gene TRBJ1-6; the D is unclear. Deletions cut 0 bases from V and 0 bases from J, with 9 bases between. There are 17 residues in the CDR3. Germline CDR1 LNHDA, CDR2 SQIVND (reference sequence). Here the CDR3 DNA reads TGTGCCAGTAGTATAGATCCGGCAAGCTCCTATAATTCACCCCTCCACTTT. Amino acid sequence: CASSIDPASSYNSPLHF.

The rearrangement joins TRBV5-4 to TRBJ2-7, with 9 bases matching TRBD1. CDR1 SGHNT and CDR2 YYREEE come from the germline V gene (reference sequence). This CDR3 spans 15 amino acids. V lost 5 bases, J lost 0 bases, and 6 bases stayed unmatched. CDR3 bases: TGTGCCAGCAGTTACAGGGGGCTGGGCTCCTACGAGCAGTACTTC. It yields the protein CASSYRGLGSYEQYF.

The rearrangement uses TRBV10-3 and TRBJ2-1; 16 bases match TRBD2. CDR1 is ENHRY, CDR2 SYGVKD, per germline. V shed 10 bases, J shed 3 bases, and the junction held 9 bases outside the gene matches. This CDR3 contains 17 residues. In DNA form, the CDR3 reads TGTGCCACCGCCGGGACTAGCGGGGGGGCGTACTACAATGAGCAGTTCTTC. Amino acids: CATAGTSGGAYYNEQFF.

The rearrangement links TRBV2 to TRBJ2-3; 8 bases are shared with TRBD1. The germline V gene encodes CDR1 SNHLY and CDR2 FYNNEI. The CDR3 contains 14 residues. The trim removed 7 bases at V and 0 bases at J, leaving 3 bases unmatched. CDR3 residues: CASNQGASTDTQYF. CDR3 bases: TGTGCCAGCAATCAGGGGGCAAGCACAGATACGCAGTATTTT.